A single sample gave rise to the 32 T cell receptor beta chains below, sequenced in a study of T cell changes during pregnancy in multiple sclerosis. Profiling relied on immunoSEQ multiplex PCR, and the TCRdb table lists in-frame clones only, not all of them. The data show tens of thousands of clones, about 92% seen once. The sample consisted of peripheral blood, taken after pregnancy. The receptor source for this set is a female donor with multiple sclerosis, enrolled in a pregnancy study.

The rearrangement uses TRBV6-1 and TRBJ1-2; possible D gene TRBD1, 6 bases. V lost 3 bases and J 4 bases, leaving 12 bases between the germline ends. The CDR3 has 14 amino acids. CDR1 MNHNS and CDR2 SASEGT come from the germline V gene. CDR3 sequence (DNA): TGTGCCAGCAGTGATCCAGGGGTGGGCTATGGCTACACCTTC. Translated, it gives CASSDPGVGYGYTF.

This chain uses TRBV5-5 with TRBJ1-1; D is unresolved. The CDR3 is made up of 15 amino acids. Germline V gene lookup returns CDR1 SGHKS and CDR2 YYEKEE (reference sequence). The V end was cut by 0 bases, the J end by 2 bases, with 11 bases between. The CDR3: CASSLGPLINTEAFF. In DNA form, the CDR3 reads TGTGCCAGCAGCTTGGGGCCGTTGATCAACACTGAAGCTTTCTTT. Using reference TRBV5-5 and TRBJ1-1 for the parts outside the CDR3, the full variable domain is DAGVTQSPTHLIKTRGQQVTLRCSPISGHKSVSWYQQVLGQGPQFIFQYYEKEERGRGNFPDRFSARQFPNYSSELNVNALLLGDSALYLCASSLGPLINTEAFFGQGTRLTVV.

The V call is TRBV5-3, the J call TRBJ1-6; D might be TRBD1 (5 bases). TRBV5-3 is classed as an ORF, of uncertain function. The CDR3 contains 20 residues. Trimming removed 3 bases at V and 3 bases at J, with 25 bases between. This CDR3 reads CARSSQRPECGAFYNSPLHF. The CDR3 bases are TGTGCCAGAAGCTCCCAACGCCCCGAATGTGGGGCTTTCTATAATTCACCCCTCCACTTT.

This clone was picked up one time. CDR3 bases: TGCGCCAGCAGCCAAGATCCTTACCGGGGCCAAGAGACCCAGTACTTC. It yields the protein CASSQDPYRGQETQYF. The rearrangement links TRBV4-3 to TRBJ2-5; TRBD2 is a possible D gene (5 bases). Trimming cost V 0 bases and J 1 base, with 12 bases left between them. Germline CDR1 is LGHNA and CDR2 is YSLEER. The CDR3 runs 16 residues.

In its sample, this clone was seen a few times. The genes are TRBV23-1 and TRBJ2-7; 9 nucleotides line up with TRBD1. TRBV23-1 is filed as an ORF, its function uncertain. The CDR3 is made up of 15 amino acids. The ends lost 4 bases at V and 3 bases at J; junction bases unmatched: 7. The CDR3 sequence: CASSRPGQGFYEQYF. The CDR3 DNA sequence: TGCGCCAGCAGTCGACCGGGACAGGGTTTCTACGAGCAGTACTTC.

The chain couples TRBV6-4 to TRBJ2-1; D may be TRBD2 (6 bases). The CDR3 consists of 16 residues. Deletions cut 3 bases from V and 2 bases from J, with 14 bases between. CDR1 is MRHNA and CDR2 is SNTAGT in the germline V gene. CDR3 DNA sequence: TGTGCCAGCAGTGAGGGTGCGGGAAATACCTACAATGAGCAGTTCTTC. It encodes CASSEGAGNTYNEQFF.

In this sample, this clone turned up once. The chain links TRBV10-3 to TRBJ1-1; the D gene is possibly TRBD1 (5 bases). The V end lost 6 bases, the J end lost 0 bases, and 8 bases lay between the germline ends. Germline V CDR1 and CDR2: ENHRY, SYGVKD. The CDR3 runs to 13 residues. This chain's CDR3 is CAISIQVNTEAFF. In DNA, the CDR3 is TGTGCCATCAGCATACAGGTGAACACTGAAGCTTTCTTT.

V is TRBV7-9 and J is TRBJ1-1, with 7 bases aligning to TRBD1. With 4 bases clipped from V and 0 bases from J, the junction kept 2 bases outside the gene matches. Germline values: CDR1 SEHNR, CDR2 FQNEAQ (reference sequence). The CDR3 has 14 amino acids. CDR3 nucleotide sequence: TGTGCCAGCAGCTGGGGGACAGTGAACACTGAAGCTTTCTTT. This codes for CASSWGTVNTEAFF.

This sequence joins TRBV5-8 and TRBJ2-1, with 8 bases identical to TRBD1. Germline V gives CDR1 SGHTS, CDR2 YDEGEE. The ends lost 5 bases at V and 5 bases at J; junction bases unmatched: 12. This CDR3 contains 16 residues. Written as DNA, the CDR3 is TGTGCCAGCAGTTTTCCGACAGGGGAGACCGACAATGAGCAGTTCTTC. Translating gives CASSFPTGETDNEQFF.

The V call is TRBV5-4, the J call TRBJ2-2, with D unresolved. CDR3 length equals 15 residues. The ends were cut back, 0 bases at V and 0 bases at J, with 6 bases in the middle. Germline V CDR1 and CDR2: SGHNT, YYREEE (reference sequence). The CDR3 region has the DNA TGTGCCAGCAGCTTGGGCGAGACGAACACCGGGGAGCTGTTTTTT. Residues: CASSLGETNTGELFF.

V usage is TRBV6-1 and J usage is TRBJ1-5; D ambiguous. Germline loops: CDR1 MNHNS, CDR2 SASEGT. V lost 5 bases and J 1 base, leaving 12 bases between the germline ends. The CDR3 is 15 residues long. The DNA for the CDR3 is TGTGCCAGCAGTTCCAGCGTCGCCAGCAATCAGCCCCAGCATTTT. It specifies CASSSSVASNQPQHF.

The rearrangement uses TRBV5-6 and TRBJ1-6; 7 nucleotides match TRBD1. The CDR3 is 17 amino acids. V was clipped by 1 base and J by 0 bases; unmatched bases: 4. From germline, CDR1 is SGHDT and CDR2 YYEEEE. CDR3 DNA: TGTGCCAGCAGCTTGACTCCAGGGGGCTCCTATAATTCACCCCTCCACTTT. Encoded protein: CASSLTPGGSYNSPLHF.

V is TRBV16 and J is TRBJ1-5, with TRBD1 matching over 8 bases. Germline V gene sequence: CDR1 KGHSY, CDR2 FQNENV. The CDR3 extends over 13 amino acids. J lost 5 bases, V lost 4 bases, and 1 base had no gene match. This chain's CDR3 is CASSPQGDQPQHF. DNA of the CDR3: TGTGCCAGCAGCCCACAGGGGGATCAGCCCCAGCATTTT.

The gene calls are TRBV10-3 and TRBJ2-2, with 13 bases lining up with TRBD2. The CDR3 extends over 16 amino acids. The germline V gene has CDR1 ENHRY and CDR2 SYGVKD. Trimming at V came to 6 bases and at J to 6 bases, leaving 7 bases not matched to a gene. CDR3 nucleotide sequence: TGTGCCATCAGCCCCGGACTAGCGGGAGTTGCCGGGGAGCTGTTTTTT. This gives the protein CAISPGLAGVAGELFF.

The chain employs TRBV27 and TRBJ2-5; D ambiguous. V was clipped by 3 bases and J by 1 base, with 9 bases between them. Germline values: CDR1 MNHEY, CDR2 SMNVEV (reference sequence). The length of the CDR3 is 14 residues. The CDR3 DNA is TGTGCCAGCAGTTTCCACAGCCCCCAAGAGACCCAGTACTTC. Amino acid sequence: CASSFHSPQETQYF.

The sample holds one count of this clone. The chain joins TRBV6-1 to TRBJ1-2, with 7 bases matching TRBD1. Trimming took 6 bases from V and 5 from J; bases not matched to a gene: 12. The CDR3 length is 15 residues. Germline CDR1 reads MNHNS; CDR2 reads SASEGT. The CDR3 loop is CASREIQGRGYGYTF. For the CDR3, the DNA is TGTGCCAGCAGAGAAATACAGGGGCGTGGGTATGGCTACACCTTC.

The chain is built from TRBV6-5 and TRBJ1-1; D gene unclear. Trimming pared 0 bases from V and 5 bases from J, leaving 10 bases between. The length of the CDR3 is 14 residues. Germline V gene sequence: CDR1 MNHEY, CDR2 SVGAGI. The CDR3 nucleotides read TGTGCCAGCAGTTACTCCCTCCCCCTTACTGAAGCTTTCTTT. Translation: CASSYSLPLTEAFF.

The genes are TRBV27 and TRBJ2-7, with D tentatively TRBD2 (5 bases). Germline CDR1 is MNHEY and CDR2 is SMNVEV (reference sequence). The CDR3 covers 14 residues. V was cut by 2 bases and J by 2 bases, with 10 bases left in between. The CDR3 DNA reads TGTGCCAGCAGTTTACGGGGAAGGACCTACGAGCAGTACTTC. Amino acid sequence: CASSLRGRTYEQYF.

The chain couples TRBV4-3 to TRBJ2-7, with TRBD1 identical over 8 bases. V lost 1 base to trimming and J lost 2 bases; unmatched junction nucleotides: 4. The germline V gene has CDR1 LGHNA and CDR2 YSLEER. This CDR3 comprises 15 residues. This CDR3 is CASSQGQGYAYEQYF. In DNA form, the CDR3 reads TGCGCCAGCAGCCAAGGACAGGGGTATGCCTACGAGCAGTACTTC.

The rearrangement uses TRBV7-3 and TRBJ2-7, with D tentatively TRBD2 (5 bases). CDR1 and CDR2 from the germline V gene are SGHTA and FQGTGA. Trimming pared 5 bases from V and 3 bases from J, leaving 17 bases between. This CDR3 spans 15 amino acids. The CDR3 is CASSVLGGSSYEQYF. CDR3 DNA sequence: TGTGCCAGCAGCGTCCTCGGTGGGAGTAGCTACGAGCAGTACTTC.

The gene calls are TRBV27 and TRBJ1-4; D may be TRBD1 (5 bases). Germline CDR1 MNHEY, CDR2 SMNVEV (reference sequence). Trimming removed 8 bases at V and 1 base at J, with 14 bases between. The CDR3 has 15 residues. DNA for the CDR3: TGTGCCAGCTCCTTAATCCAGGGAACTAATGAAAAACTGTTTTTT. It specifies CASSLIQGTNEKLFF.

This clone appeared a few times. CDR3 in amino acids: CAWSDTGSSNQPQHF. The CDR3 nucleotides are TGTGCCTGGAGTGATACAGGGAGTAGCAATCAGCCCCAGCATTTT. The rearrangement links TRBV30 to TRBJ1-5, with D possibly matching TRBD1 (6 bases). Germline values: CDR1 GTSNPN, CDR2 SVGIG (reference sequence). V lost 1 base and J 0 bases, leaving 10 bases between the germline ends. CDR3 length equals 15 residues.

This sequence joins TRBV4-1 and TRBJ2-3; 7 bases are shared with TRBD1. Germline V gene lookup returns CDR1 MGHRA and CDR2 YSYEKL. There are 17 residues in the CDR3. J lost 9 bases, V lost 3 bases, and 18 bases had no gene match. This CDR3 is CASSHRAGTEIDLTQYF. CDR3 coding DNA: TGCGCCAGCAGCCATCGGGCCGGGACAGAGATAGATTTAACGCAGTATTTT.

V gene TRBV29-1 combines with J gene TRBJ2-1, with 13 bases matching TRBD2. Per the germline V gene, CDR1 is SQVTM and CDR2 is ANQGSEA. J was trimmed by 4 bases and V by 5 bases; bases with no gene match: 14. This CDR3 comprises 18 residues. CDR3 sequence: CSVSPWGLAGLTYNEQFF. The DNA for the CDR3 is TGCAGCGTTTCTCCTTGGGGACTAGCGGGGTTAACGTACAATGAGCAGTTCTTC.

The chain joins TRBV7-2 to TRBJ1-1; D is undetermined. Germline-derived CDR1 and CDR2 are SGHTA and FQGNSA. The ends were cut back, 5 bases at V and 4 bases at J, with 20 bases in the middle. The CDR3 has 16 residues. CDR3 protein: CASSPRLRRSITEAFF. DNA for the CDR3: TGTGCCAGCAGCCCGCGACTCAGACGGAGCATCACTGAAGCTTTCTTT.

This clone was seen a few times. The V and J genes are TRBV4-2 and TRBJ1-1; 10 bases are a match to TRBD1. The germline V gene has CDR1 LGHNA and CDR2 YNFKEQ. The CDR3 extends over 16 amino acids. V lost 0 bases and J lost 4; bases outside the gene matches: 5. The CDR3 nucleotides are TGTGCCAGCAGCCAAGATCCGACAGGGGGCTTCACTGAAGCTTTCTTT. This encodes CASSQDPTGGFTEAFF.

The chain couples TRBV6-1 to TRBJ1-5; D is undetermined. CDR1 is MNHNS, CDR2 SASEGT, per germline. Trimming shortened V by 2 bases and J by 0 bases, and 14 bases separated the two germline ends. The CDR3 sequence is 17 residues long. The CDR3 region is CASSENRAPFSNQPQHF. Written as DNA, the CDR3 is TGTGCCAGCAGTGAAAACAGAGCCCCCTTTAGCAATCAGCCCCAGCATTTT.

CDR3 DNA sequence: TGCGCCAGCAGCGATCAGGGATGGACTGAAGCTTTCTTT. It encodes CASSDQGWTEAFF. The J gene is TRBJ1-1, the V gene TRBV5-1; possibly TRBD1 for D (5 bases). CDR3 length: 13 amino acids. Germline V gene sequence: CDR1 SGHRS, CDR2 YFSETQ. V was pared by 4 bases and J by 5 bases, with 12 bases between.

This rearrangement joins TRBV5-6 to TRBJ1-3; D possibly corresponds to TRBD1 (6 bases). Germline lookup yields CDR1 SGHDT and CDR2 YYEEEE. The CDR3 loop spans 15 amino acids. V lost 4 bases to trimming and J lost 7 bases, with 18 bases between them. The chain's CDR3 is CASSLWDNRRNTIYF. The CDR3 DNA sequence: TGTGCCAGCAGCCTTTGGGACAATAGACGGAACACCATATATTTT.

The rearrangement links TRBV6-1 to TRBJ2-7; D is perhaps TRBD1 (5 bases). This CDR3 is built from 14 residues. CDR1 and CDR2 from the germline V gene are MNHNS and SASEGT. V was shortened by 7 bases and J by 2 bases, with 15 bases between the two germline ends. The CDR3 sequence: CASTPGRAPYEQYF. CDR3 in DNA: TGTGCCAGCACCCCCGGCAGGGCCCCCTACGAGCAGTACTTC.

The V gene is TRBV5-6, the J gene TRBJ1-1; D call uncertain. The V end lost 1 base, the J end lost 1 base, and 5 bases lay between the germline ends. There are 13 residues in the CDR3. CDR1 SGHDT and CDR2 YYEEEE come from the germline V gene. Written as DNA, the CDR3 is TGTGCCAGCAGCTTGAACAGGAACACTGAAGCTTTCTTT. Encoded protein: CASSLNRNTEAFF.

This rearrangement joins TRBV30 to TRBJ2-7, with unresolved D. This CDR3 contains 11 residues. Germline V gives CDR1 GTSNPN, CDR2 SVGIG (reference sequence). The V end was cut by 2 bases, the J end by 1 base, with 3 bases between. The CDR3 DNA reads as TGTGCCTGGAGTCTATCCTACGAGCAGTACTTC. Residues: CAWSLSYEQYF.